This TCR beta chain came from a study of immune cell composition in non-small cell lung cancer. This clone is large (0.1 to 1%) by share. This CDR3 comprises 16 residues. Between the trimmed V and J ends, which lost 3 bases and 2 bases, there was a span of 18 bases. CDR1 is SGDLS and CDR2 is YYNGEE in the germline V gene. Here immunoSEQ multiplex PCR was the method, and the copy in TCRdb shows in-frame clones only, minus some. Among about 1,400 clones listed, 60% to 75% were seen once. The rearrangement links TRBV9 to TRBJ2-7; D might be TRBD1 (6 bases). Sequenced input: lung tumor tissue. This clonotype was obtained from a human donor with non-small cell lung cancer. The CDR3 nucleotides are TGTGCCAGCAGCGCTGGAGGCTTAACAGGGCCCTACGAGCAGTACTTC. Protein: CASSAGGLTGPYEQYF.